Here is one T cell receptor (beta chain) with its context. Its antigen is still unknown. The data are from a study of cytomegalovirus exposure and HLA in healthy donors. Whole-study results and caveats: Among the sequence variants, a highly shared cluster was likely an artifact of sequencing. Productive status was seen about 90% or about 30% of the time for most TCR beta V segments in an earlier analysis. CMV serostatus alone was available as immune exposure information.

The J segment lost 4 bases and the V segment lost 1 base, leaving 4 bases of the junction unmatched. The CDR3 runs to 16 residues. The germline V gene has CDR1 SGHTA and CDR2 FQGNSA. The PCR used 60 Vbeta and 13 Jbeta primers. The repertoire was sequenced with immunoSEQ multiplex PCR; TCRdb's copy has only in-frame clones and lacks some. The profile shows about 170,000 clones, around two thirds of them singletons. As for the donors, each was a healthy bone marrow donor. V is TRBV7-2 and J is TRBJ2-7, with 13 bases lining up with TRBD2. This TCR came from a man between 40 and 49 years old in good health and CMV-seronegative. The material sequenced was PBMCs. CDR3 in amino acids: CASSLDRTSGGYEQYF. The CDR3 region has the DNA TGTGCCAGCAGCTTAGATAGGACTAGCGGGGGATACGAGCAGTACTTC.